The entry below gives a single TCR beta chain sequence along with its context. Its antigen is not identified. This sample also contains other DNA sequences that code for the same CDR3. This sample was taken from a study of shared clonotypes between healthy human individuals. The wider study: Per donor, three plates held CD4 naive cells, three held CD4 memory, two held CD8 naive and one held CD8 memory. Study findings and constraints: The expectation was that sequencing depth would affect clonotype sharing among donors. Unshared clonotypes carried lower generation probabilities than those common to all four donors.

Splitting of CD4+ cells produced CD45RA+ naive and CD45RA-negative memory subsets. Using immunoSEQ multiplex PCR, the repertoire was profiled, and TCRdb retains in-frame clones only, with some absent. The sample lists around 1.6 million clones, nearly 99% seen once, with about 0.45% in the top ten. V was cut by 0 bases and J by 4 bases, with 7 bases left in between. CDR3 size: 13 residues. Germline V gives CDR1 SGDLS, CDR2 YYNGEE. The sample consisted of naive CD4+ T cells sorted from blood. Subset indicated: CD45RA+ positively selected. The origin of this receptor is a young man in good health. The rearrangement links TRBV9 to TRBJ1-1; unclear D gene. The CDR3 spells CASSVAFGTEAFF. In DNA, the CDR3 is TGTGCCAGCAGCGTAGCTTTCGGCACTGAAGCTTTCTTT.